This T cell receptor (beta chain) was captured by sequencing in a study of beta chain features in type 1 diabetes. This clone has a handful of counts. The authors reverse transcribed all of the isolated RNA, so sequencing captured expressed TCRB transcripts. Data came from immunoSEQ multiplex PCR; TCRdb stores just in-frame clones and leaves some out. The data show around 180,000 clones, with more than 10% seen just once and 0.62% held by the top ten. The TCR originated in a woman aged 18-29 years in good health. The sample consisted of central memory CD4+ T cells from blood.

The CDR3 DNA sequence: TGTGCCAGCAGTTCTGAGCCGGGGGGGAGATCCTACGAGCAGTACTTC. This translates into CASSSEPGGRSYEQYF. The chain recombines TRBV6-5 with TRBJ2-7, with 8 bases lining up with TRBD2. V trimming: 4 bases; J trimming: 1 base; junction bases outside the gene matches: 9. The CDR3 is 16 residues long. Germline V gene data show CDR1 as MNHEY and CDR2 as SVGAGI.